Here is one T cell receptor beta chain with its context. This clone was seen repeatedly, ten times or more. Its recognized antigen is unknown. The read falls 3 residues short of the CDR3 end, and the missing part is taken from the germline J gene. This record comes from a study of T cell clonality in common variable immunodeficiency (dated by TCRdb to about 2015). The full study reports these points: Fewer TCRbeta clones were shared among CVID subjects than among healthy controls (p < 0.0001). It was noted by the authors that sequencing of the repertoires of T cell subpopulations would be needed to clarify the cause of the increased clonality in CVID. Fewer deletions and N-nucleotide insertions were reportedly observed in CVID TCRbeta sequences, and highly modified clones with 13 or more V deletions were reportedly absent from CVID TCRbeta sequences. Correlations between repertoire features and clinical complications were limited by patient heterogeneity within the CVID cohort. Despite equal DNA input, controls averaged about 81,820 unique sequences per sample versus about 30,000 in CVID samples. TCRbeta clonality was higher in CVID subjects than in healthy controls (t-test p = 0.018), and the increase was most characteristic of about a third of subjects.

Equivalent amounts of genomic DNA from CVID and control samples were used as sequencing input. For every sample, a 60 bp segment covering the rearranged TCRbeta CDR3 region was amplified and then sequenced. The immunoSEQ assay, a bias-corrected multiplex PCR combined with high-throughput sequencing, was used to amplify TCRbeta. Per the source publication's procedure: Every unique nucleotide sequence counted as a clone and was annotated with V, D and J genes, copy number and frequency. Sequences were labeled productive if in frame, and non-productive if out of frame or containing stop codons. Clonality was calculated from Shannon's entropy as previously described. Mean CDR3 Kyte-Doolittle hydropathy was derived from the predicted amino acid sequences of productive clones. Using the R hclust function, scaled V gene usage was clustered hierarchically with Manhattan distance and complete linkage. Sharing of clones by CDR3 amino acid sequence was evaluated by resampling 12 repertoires per group over 100 rounds. The repertoires were searched for fewer than 75 published EBV-specific TCRbeta sequences and roughly 250 published CMV-specific TCRbeta sequences. A couple of CVID samples yielding fewer than 10,000 sequences were excluded from analysis, leaving 42 CVID repertoires. TCRdb carries this immuneACCESS record with in-frame sequences only. Its versions omit some clonotypes, under half of them owing to an unresolved V gene in the studies checked, with the rest unexplained. The V and J calls and clone size were taken over from that table, and D and trimming were inferred from the DNA. The table gives about 66,000 clones for this sample, with none occurring only once. The ten biggest clones cover 1.7% of the sample.

After removal of 1 base from V and 7 bases from J, the junction retains 4 bases not matched to a gene. There are 14 amino acids in the CDR3, from cysteine to phenylalanine inclusive. Part of the CDR3 DNA is given, 33 bases translated from base 1. CDR1 and CDR2 were assigned from the germline V gene as SGHTA and FQGNSA. Most of the CVID patients and most of the healthy controls were of Caucasian heritage. Heparinized peripheral whole blood samples of 5 to 8 ml were collected from each donor. Genomic DNA from adults with common variable immune deficiency (CVID) and from healthy adult controls was the source for sequencing TCRbeta CDR3 repertoires. There were 22 healthy adult volunteers in the control group (roughly twelve female and roughly ten male), ranging in age from roughly 23 to 75 years, with a mean age of around 33. To isolate peripheral blood mononuclear cells, diluted blood was subjected to density centrifugation over Hypaque 1077 or Ficoll-Paque. Genomic DNA was obtained from unsorted mononuclear cells using either Qiagen column purification or a centrifugation-based method.

Sequencing was done on a sample of peripheral blood mononuclear cells. This TCR was recovered from a person between 18 and 69 years old in good health. Recombination connected TRBV7-2 to TRBJ2-1, with 7 middle bases fitting TRBD1. The CDR3 bases that were read are TGTGCCAGCAGCTTAGAGGGGGCGCTGAATGAG. Translated, it gives CASSLEGALNE. The complete CDR3 protein is CASSLEGALNEQFF.